These 29 T cell receptor beta chains came from one sample sequenced in a study of T cell changes during pregnancy in multiple sclerosis. The method was immunoSEQ multiplex PCR; TCRdb's version includes in-frame clones alone and lacks a portion of them. Here the sample spans 45,000 to 65,000 clones, approximately 91% being singletons. Sequenced material: CD4+ T cells from peripheral blood mononuclear cells, taken in the second trimester of pregnancy. Receptors originate from a female donor with multiple sclerosis, enrolled in a pregnancy study.

This chain links TRBV29-1 with TRBJ1-1; TRBD1 aligns across 7 bases. The germline CDR1 and CDR2 sequences are SQVTM and ANQGSEA. The CDR3 totals 14 residues. J gave up 4 bases and V 4 bases, and 9 bases lay outside the gene matches. Here the CDR3 reads CSVGLTGVATEAFF. The CDR3 DNA reads TGCAGCGTTGGTCTAACAGGGGTGGCCACTGAAGCTTTCTTT.

The genes are TRBV5-1 and TRBJ2-1; maybe TRBD2 (6 bases). This CDR3 is built from 14 residues. The germline CDR1 and CDR2 sequences are SGHRS and YFSETQ. V dropped 3 bases and J dropped 7 bases, with 14 bases sitting between them. CDR3 residues: CASSSGLNGNEQFF. The CDR3 region has the DNA TGCGCCAGCAGCTCAGGACTAAACGGGAATGAGCAGTTCTTC.

The chain has TRBV9 and TRBJ2-1; D possibly corresponds to TRBD1 (6 bases). Germline CDR1 is SGDLS and CDR2 is YYNGEE. With 4 bases removed from V and 8 bases from J, the gap between germline ends came to 19 bases. The CDR3 spans 15 residues. CDR3 residues: CASSPGTQGRHEQFF. In DNA form, the CDR3 reads TGTGCCAGCAGCCCCGGGACCCAGGGGCGGCATGAGCAGTTCTTC.

The table lists this clone with a few counts. The chain recombines TRBV19 with TRBJ1-1, with no clear D. This CDR3 is built from 14 residues. The germline gives CDR1 LNHDA, CDR2 SQIVND (reference sequence). Trimming removed 3 bases at V and 4 bases at J, with 12 bases between. In DNA form, the CDR3 reads TGTGCCAGTAGTATTTCTGAGGTCGGCACTGAAGCTTTCTTT. This codes for CASSISEVGTEAFF. The full variable domain, its missing parts supplied by reference TRBV19 and TRBJ1-1, is DGGITQSPKYLFRKEGQNVTLSCEQNLNHDAMYWYRQDPGQGLRLIYYSQIVNDFQKGDIAEGYSVSREKKESFPLTVTSAQKNPTAFYLCASSISEVGTEAFFGQGTRLTVV.

This chain joins TRBV6-1 and TRBJ2-4; 9 positions agree with TRBD2. CDR3 length: 14 residues. The V segment lost 11 bases and the J segment 3 bases; nucleotides outside the gene matches: 8. Germline-derived CDR1 and CDR2 are MNHNS and SASEGT. CDR3 nucleotide sequence: TGTGCCGGGGGTAGCGGGGGAGTCAAAAACATTCAGTACTTC. Translation: CAGGSGGVKNIQYF.

The rearrangement links TRBV6-5 to TRBJ1-5; 7 positions agree with TRBD1. CDR1 MNHEY and CDR2 SVGAGI come from the germline V gene. V lost 2 bases to trimming and J lost 5 bases; unmatched junction nucleotides: 3. CDR3 length equals 14 residues. The CDR3 spells CASSYRQGYQPQHF. CDR3 nucleotides: TGTGCCAGCAGTTACCGACAGGGCTATCAGCCCCAGCATTTT.

This chain connects TRBV10-3 to TRBJ2-1; perhaps TRBD1 as D (6 bases). The V and J ends lost 10 bases and 3 bases respectively, with 22 bases between them. The CDR3 sequence is 16 residues long. From germline, CDR1 is ENHRY and CDR2 SYGVKD. CDR3 loop: CATTGSGTPNYNEQFF. In DNA, the CDR3 is TGTGCCACAACAGGATCCGGGACACCGAACTACAATGAGCAGTTCTTC.

The chain carries TRBV10-3 and TRBJ2-7, with TRBD2 matching 8 bases. This CDR3 has 14 amino acids. In germline, CDR1 is ENHRY, CDR2 SYGVKD. V lost 5 bases and J lost 2; bases outside the gene matches: 5. The CDR3 DNA reads TGTGCCATCAGTTTAGCGGGACGGGCCTACGAGCAGTACTTC. Its protein is CAISLAGRAYEQYF.

The rearrangement joins TRBV9 to TRBJ1-4; tentatively, D is TRBD1 (5 bases). CDR1 is SGDLS and CDR2 is YYNGEE in the germline V gene. The CDR3 is made up of 15 amino acids. The ends were cut back, 4 bases at V and 8 bases at J, with 18 bases in the middle. The CDR3 DNA follows: TGTGCCAGCAGCCCCGCTGTGGGGCTAGAGGAAAAACTGTTTTTT. This codes for CASSPAVGLEEKLFF.

J is TRBJ2-3 and V is TRBV6-1, with D possibly being TRBD1 (6 bases). Germline assignment: CDR1 MNHNS and CDR2 SASEGT. The CDR3 extends over 14 amino acids. Trimming took off 8 bases at V and 1 base at J, with 13 bases between the two ends. As DNA, the CDR3 is TGTGCCAGCGCTCCCAGGGGAGGCACAGATACGCAGTATTTT. Residues: CASAPRGGTDTQYF.

The rearrangement links TRBV19 to TRBJ1-1, with TRBD1 as a possible D gene (6 bases). The germline V and J ends were trimmed by 6 bases and 5 bases, with 16 bases remaining between them. Looked up from germline, CDR1 is LNHDA and CDR2 is SQIVND (reference sequence). The CDR3 is made up of 14 amino acids. The CDR3 nucleotides are TGTGCCAGTAGCCCAGGGGCCAGGATAACTGAAGCTTTCTTT. It codes for CASSPGARITEAFF.

The CDR3 nucleotides are TGTGCCAGCTCACCACCGTTTCCGGGGAACGAAAAACTGTTTTTT. Amino acid sequence: CASSPPFPGNEKLFF. This sequence joins TRBV18 and TRBJ1-4; D uncertain. The CDR3 totals 15 residues. The germline V and J ends were trimmed by 0 bases and 8 bases, with 13 bases remaining between them. Germline V gene lookup returns CDR1 KGHSH and CDR2 LQKENI.

The genes are TRBV10-3 and TRBJ1-5, with D possibly matching TRBD1 (6 bases). The CDR3 covers 14 residues. The germline V gene has CDR1 ENHRY and CDR2 SYGVKD. The V end was cut by 2 bases, the J end by 2 bases, with 7 bases between. The CDR3: CAISEAGGNQPQHF. Written as DNA, the CDR3 is TGTGCCATCAGTGAGGCAGGGGGCAATCAGCCCCAGCATTTT.

The genes are TRBV5-1 and TRBJ2-3, with TRBD2 as a possible D gene (7 bases). Looked up from germline, CDR1 is SGHRS and CDR2 is YFSETQ. The CDR3 is made up of 14 amino acids. Trimming removed 2 bases from V and 3 bases from J, with 10 bases in between. CDR3 nucleotide sequence: TGCGCCAGCAGCTTACAGGGAGGGACAGATACGCAGTATTTT. As protein: CASSLQGGTDTQYF.

The chain has TRBV5-4 and TRBJ2-5; maybe TRBD2 (6 bases). Trimming took off 4 bases at V and 5 bases at J, with 15 bases between the two ends. The CDR3 extends over 14 amino acids. Germline V gene lookup returns CDR1 SGHNT and CDR2 YYREEE (reference sequence). The CDR3 is CASSVGGTDETQYF. CDR3 nucleotides: TGTGCCAGCAGCGTTGGGGGGACCGATGAGACCCAGTACTTC. Full variable domain (rest looked up from reference TRBV5-4 and TRBJ2-5): ETGVTQSPTHLIKTRGQQVTLRCSSQSGHNTVSWYQQALGQGPQFIFQYYREEENGRGNFPPRFSGLQFPNYSSELNVNALELDDSALYLCASSVGGTDETQYFGPGTRLLVL.

The chain couples TRBV4-1 to TRBJ2-3; perhaps TRBD2 as D (7 bases). Trimming removed 4 bases from V and 6 bases from J, with 17 bases in between. CDR1 is MGHRA, CDR2 YSYEKL, per germline. CDR3 size: 15 residues. The CDR3 nucleotides read TGCGCCAGCAGCCGGGAGGGGGGGCCCCCGGATACGCAGTATTTT. Translation: CASSREGGPPDTQYF.

The chain joins TRBV19 to TRBJ1-2; D not resolved. Trimming stripped 3 bases from V and 2 bases from J, with 13 bases between. This CDR3 is 15 amino acids long. Germline assignment: CDR1 LNHDA and CDR2 SQIVND (reference sequence). CDR3 amino acids: CASSILLGSNYGYTF. The CDR3 DNA follows: TGTGCCAGTAGTATTCTGTTGGGCAGCAACTATGGCTACACCTTC.

The V and J genes are TRBV4-1 and TRBJ1-1, with a weak D call TRBD1 (5 bases). The CDR3 contains 13 residues. V gave up 0 bases and J gave up 11 bases, with 13 bases separating them. Germline loops: CDR1 MGHRA, CDR2 YSYEKL. CDR3 amino acids: CASSQEARGRAFF. The CDR3 region has the DNA TGCGCCAGCAGCCAAGAGGCTAGGGGTCGGGCTTTCTTT.

This rearrangement joins TRBV27 to TRBJ2-3, with a possible D match to TRBD1 (5 bases). The ends were cut back, 5 bases at V and 2 bases at J, with 14 bases in the middle. Germline CDR1 MNHEY, CDR2 SMNVEV (reference sequence). CDR3 length: 15 amino acids. The CDR3 region has the DNA TGTGCCAGCAGTATGGCCAGGGCTTACACAGATACGCAGTATTTT. This gives the protein CASSMARAYTDTQYF.

The rearrangement joins TRBV5-4 to TRBJ2-1, with 7 nucleotides matching TRBD1. The CDR3 totals 13 residues. Germline CDR1 and CDR2: SGHNT and YYREEE (reference sequence). The V gene end was trimmed by 4 bases and the J gene end by 8 bases; junction bases not matched to a gene: 6. Here the CDR3 DNA reads TGTGCCAGCAGCCACAACAGGGGAGATGAGCAGTTCTTC. Its translation is CASSHNRGDEQFF.

The rearrangement links TRBV5-4 to TRBJ2-5; possible D gene TRBD2, 7 bases. Trimming shortened V by 9 bases and J by 6 bases, and 27 bases separated the two germline ends. CDR3 length equals 16 residues. CDR1 is SGHNT, CDR2 YYREEE, per germline (reference sequence). CDR3 protein: CATQLKGGPLLQTQYF. CDR3 nucleotide sequence: TGTGCCACCCAACTCAAGGGGGGGCCGTTATTGCAGACCCAGTACTTC.

V and J are TRBV18 and TRBJ2-7; a weak D match, TRBD1 (6 bases). Trimming took off 0 bases at V and 5 bases at J, with 11 bases between the two ends. Looked up from germline, CDR1 is KGHSH and CDR2 is LQKENI. This CDR3 region has 14 residues. Here the CDR3 reads CASSPPRGPHEQYF. CDR3 in DNA: TGTGCCAGCTCACCACCCAGGGGTCCCCACGAGCAGTACTTC.

The chain couples TRBV7-3 to TRBJ2-7; TRBD2 agrees at 7 bases. Trimming removed 4 bases from V and 2 bases from J; junction bases left unmatched: 2. The CDR3 consists of 13 residues. The germline V gene encodes CDR1 SGHTA and CDR2 FQGTGA. For the CDR3, the DNA is TGTGCCAGCAGCTGGGACTATACCTACGAGCAGTACTTC. It yields the protein CASSWDYTYEQYF.

This clone was recorded a few times. V gene TRBV9 combines with J gene TRBJ1-5, with 10 nucleotides matching TRBD1. J lost 1 base, V lost 2 bases, and 3 bases had no gene match. The CDR3 is 16 residues long. CDR1 is SGDLS, CDR2 YYNGEE, per germline. The CDR3 here is CASSVGQGESNQPQHF. CDR3 in DNA: TGTGCCAGCAGCGTCGGACAGGGGGAAAGCAATCAGCCCCAGCATTTT.

The chain has TRBV19 and TRBJ1-1; 7 bases are a match to TRBD1. The CDR3 spans 15 residues. V dropped 4 bases and J dropped 0; count of bases not matched to a gene: 5. Germline CDR1 is LNHDA and CDR2 is SQIVND (reference sequence). The CDR3: CASSKGQLMNTEAFF. The CDR3 region has the DNA TGTGCCAGTAGTAAGGGACAGCTGATGAACACTGAAGCTTTCTTT.

In its sample, this clone was seen once. This chain links TRBV5-1 with TRBJ2-5; D uncertain. Germline V gene sequence: CDR1 SGHRS, CDR2 YFSETQ. V lost 1 base to trimming and J lost 5 bases, with 18 bases between them. This CDR3 has 16 residues. The CDR3 DNA follows: TGCGCCAGCAGCTTGCATGCGACAAAGAAAGAGGAGACCCAGTACTTC. It codes for CASSLHATKKEETQYF.

The chain combines TRBV6-5 with TRBJ1-4; 7 nucleotides align to TRBD1. CDR1 MNHEY and CDR2 SVGAGI come from the germline V gene. With 2 bases clipped from V and 2 bases from J, the junction kept 5 bases outside the gene matches. The CDR3 consists of 16 residues. Written as DNA, the CDR3 is TGTGCCAGCAGTTACCACGACAGGGCTACTAATGAAAAACTGTTTTTT. Translated: CASSYHDRATNEKLFF.

The rearrangement uses TRBV5-1 and TRBJ2-7, with 8 bases aligning to TRBD1. This CDR3 has 15 amino acids. The germline V gene encodes CDR1 SGHRS and CDR2 YFSETQ. Unmatched junction bases numbered 11, after V lost 3 bases and J lost 6 bases. The CDR3 coding sequence is TGCGCCAGCAGCTGGGGGGCAGGGGGCGTCTTCGAGCAGTACTTC. Translated: CASSWGAGGVFEQYF.

Concerning this clone itself: The same CDR3 is also encoded by other DNA sequences in this sample. The chain employs TRBV29-1 and TRBJ2-2; unclear D gene. V was cut by 7 bases and J by 8 bases, with 11 bases left in between. Germline V gene lookup returns CDR1 SQVTM and CDR2 ANQGSEA. There are 11 residues in the CDR3. CDR3 sequence (DNA): TGCAGCGCCCACATTTCTGGGGAGCTGTTTTTT. It specifies CSAHISGELFF.